The rows below give T cell receptor beta chains drawn from one sample of a study of glioma-infiltrating T cells after dendritic cell vaccination. Only in-frame clones appear in the TCRdb table, and some are missing; sequencing was by immunoSEQ multiplex PCR. Seen here are 90,000 to 95,000 clones, 70% to 90% observed once, and the top ten hold 2% to 2.5%. Sequencing used blood, obtained after dendritic cell vaccination. Every receptor here comes from a human donor with glioblastoma. Each CDR3 is given with its conserved first and last residue. A D gene is named only where the DNA matches it firmly. A clone size is listed for some rows: how often the clone was seen (once, few, many), or a class if it is expanded.

clone_size j_call cdr3_length v_call d_call cdr3_aa cdr3_nt
. TRBJ2-1 17 TRBV6-1 . CASSDKGKGFWFNEQFF TGTGCCAGCAGTGACAAGGGGAAAGGCTTCTGGTTCAATGAGCAGTTCTTC
. TRBJ1-2 15 TRBV5-1 . CASSFRGLGPDGYTF TGCGCCAGCAGCTTTCGGGGACTCGGCCCCGATGGCTACACCTTC
. TRBJ1-2 14 TRBV2 TRBD1 CASRASGGGYGYTF TGTGCCAGCAGAGCCTCAGGGGGCGGGTATGGCTACACCTTC
. TRBJ2-3 21 TRBV5-1 TRBD1 CASSLVGRHRGLVESTDTQYF TGCGCCAGCAGCTTGGTAGGGCGTCACAGGGGGCTGGTTGAGAGCACAGATACGCAGTATTTT
. TRBJ2-1 16 TRBV4-2 . CASSQDESLGYNEQFF TGTGCCAGCAGCCAAGACGAGTCTCTAGGCTACAATGAGCAGTTCTTC
. TRBJ2-5 12 TRBV5-4 TRBD2 CAVGRGEETQYF TGTGCCGTCGGGCGGGGGGAAGAGACCCAGTACTTC
. TRBJ1-2 13 TRBV29-1 . CSVEIVAIWGYTF TGCAGCGTTGAAATAGTCGCGATTTGGGGCTACACCTTC
. TRBJ1-2 14 TRBV6-6 . CASSYSGGTSDYTF TGTGCCAGCAGTTACTCCGGGGGGACCTCGGATTACACCTTC
. TRBJ2-7 15 TRBV5-1 . CASSFSGFGGNEQYF TGCGCCAGCAGCTTCTCGGGTTTTGGGGGGAACGAGCAGTACTTC
. TRBJ2-5 14 TRBV6-1 TRBD2 CASSVNREGETQYF TGTGCCAGCAGTGTGAACCGGGAGGGAGAGACCCAGTACTTC
. TRBJ1-5 14 TRBV15 . CATSRQQSNQPQHF TGTGCCACCAGCAGACAACAGAGCAATCAGCCCCAGCATTTT
. TRBJ2-3 13 TRBV5-1 TRBD1 CASGQGYTDTQYF TGCGCCAGCGGACAGGGTTACACAGATACGCAGTATTTT
many TRBJ1-4 17 TRBV10-3 . CAIIVRHWESTNEKLFF TGTGCCATCATCGTCCGGCATTGGGAGTCAACTAATGAAAAACTGTTTTTT
. TRBJ1-3 12 TRBV6-1 . CASSPNGNTIYF TGTGCCAGCAGTCCAAATGGAAACACCATATATTTT
. TRBJ2-1 16 TRBV30 TRBD2 CAWRGLADSSYNEQFF TGTGCCTGGAGGGGACTAGCGGACAGCTCCTACAATGAGCAGTTCTTC
. TRBJ2-3 15 TRBV30 . CAWSVQDASTDTQYF TGTGCCTGGAGTGTACAGGATGCTAGCACAGATACGCAGTATTTT
. TRBJ1-2 15 TRBV6-4 TRBD1 CASRDQNTGEYGYTF TGTGCCAGCAGGGACCAAAATACAGGGGAATATGGCTACACCTTC
. TRBJ2-7 15 TRBV10-2 . CASSEHHWTSYEQYF TGCGCCAGCAGTGAGCATCACTGGACTTCCTACGAGCAGTACTTC
once TRBJ1-2 14 TRBV5-1 . CASSLETGTYGYTF TGCGCCAGCAGCTTGGAGACAGGAACGTATGGCTACACCTTC
. TRBJ2-3 17 TRBV9 TRBD2 CASSPRGAGVSTDTQYF TGTGCCAGCAGCCCGCGGGGAGCGGGGGTTAGCACAGATACGCAGTATTTT
. TRBJ2-1 13 TRBV10-1 TRBD1 CASGTGGGNEQFF TGCGCCAGCGGGACAGGGGGGGGCAATGAGCAGTTCTTC
. TRBJ1-2 14 TRBV18 . CASSRPNPVYGYTF TGTGCCAGCTCACGACCAAATCCCGTCTATGGCTACACCTTC
. TRBJ1-2 13 TRBV6-6 TRBD1 CASTEGQGDGYTF TGTGCCAGCACCGAGGGACAGGGAGACGGCTACACCTTC
. TRBJ2-1 14 TRBV7-9 . CASSLFAGGNEQFF TGTGCCAGCAGCTTGTTCGCCGGCGGGAATGAGCAGTTCTTC
. TRBJ2-3 16 TRBV19 TRBD2 CASSIPGGPSSDTQYF TGTGCCAGTAGTATACCGGGAGGGCCCTCCTCAGATACGCAGTATTTT
. TRBJ2-5 15 TRBV5-1 TRBD1 CASTTTGTISETQYF TGCGCCAGCACGACGACAGGGACCATTTCAGAGACCCAGTACTTC
. TRBJ2-3 15 TRBV2 . CASSGGSLGTDTQYF TGTGCCAGCAGCGGAGGGAGTTTGGGCACAGATACGCAGTATTTT
once TRBJ1-2 14 TRBV7-2 . CASSLRGFNYGYTF TGTGCCAGCAGCTTACGGGGTTTTAACTATGGCTACACCTTC
. TRBJ2-1 16 TRBV5-1 TRBD1 CASSVAGQGSYNEQFF TGCGCCAGTTCAGTTGCGGGACAGGGTTCCTACAATGAGCAGTTCTTC
few TRBJ2-5 14 TRBV29-1 TRBD1 CSVIGQAIQETQYF TGCAGCGTCATAGGACAGGCCATACAAGAGACCCAGTACTTC
. TRBJ1-2 15 TRBV5-6 . CASSSIDGARYGYTF TGTGCCAGCAGCTCAATCGACGGAGCACGGTATGGCTACACCTTC
once TRBJ2-5 16 TRBV6-5 TRBD2 CASSYFGTSGKETQYF TGTGCCAGCAGTTACTTTGGGACTAGCGGAAAAGAGACCCAGTACTTC
once TRBJ2-1 13 TRBV5-4 . CASSLGLGPEQFF TGTGCCAGCAGCTTGGGGCTGGGCCCTGAGCAGTTCTTC
. TRBJ2-5 19 TRBV6-1 TRBD2 CASSERLAGGLIRHETQYF TGTGCCAGCAGTGAACGGCTAGCGGGGGGGCTTATAAGGCACGAGACCCAGTACTTC
once TRBJ2-2 17 TRBV5-1 . CASSFRSLGRETGELFF TGCGCCAGCAGCTTTCGGTCTCTCGGGAGAGAAACCGGGGAGCTGTTTTTT
. TRBJ2-2 17 TRBV6-1 TRBD2 CASSDGLAGGLSGELFF TGTGCCAGCAGTGATGGGCTAGCGGGGGGGCTTTCCGGGGAGCTGTTTTTT
. TRBJ1-1 16 TRBV5-4 . CASSLGADSLNTEAFF TGTGCCAGCAGCTTGGGGGCGGACAGTTTGAACACTGAAGCTTTCTTT